A selection of T cell receptor beta chains follows, all from one sample in a study of Graves' ophthalmopathy and Graves' hyperthyroidism. TCRdb analysed the multiplex PCR reads with MiXCR anew, one entry per CDR3 protein. The repertoire holds 740,000 or so distinct CDR3 sequences, with approximately 40% as singletons. Sequenced: peripheral blood. These receptors originate from an adult man with Graves' ophthalmopathy. CDR3s include the opening cysteine and the closing phenylalanine or tryptophan. D genes are given only for firm matches. The size entry is marked missing in some rows and otherwise reads once, few, many or a size class.

NA	NA	TRBV12-3/TRBV12-4	TRBJ2-5	TGTGCCAGCAGCCCAGGGGGGCCAGGGGAGACCCAGTACTTC	CASSPGGPGETQYF
many	NA	TRBV9	TRBJ1-1	TGTGCCAGCAGCGTAGGGGCGGGTACTGAAGCTTTCTTT	CASSVGAGTEAFF
many	NA	TRBV20-1	TRBJ1-5	TGCAGTGCTAGCCACGGCTATCAGCCCCAGCATTTT	CSASHGYQPQHF
NA	NA	TRBV7-2	TRBJ2-6	TGTGCCAGCAGCTTAGCAAGACAGGAGGACCTGACTTTC	CASSLARQEDLTF
few	TRBD1	TRBV11-2	TRBJ2-5	TGTGCCAGCAGCTTAAGAGGGACAGGGGAAGAGACCCAGTACTTC	CASSLRGTGEETQYF
many	NA	TRBV7-9	TRBJ2-2	TGTGCCAGCAGGAACCAAAACACCGGGGAGCTGTTTTTT	CASRNQNTGELFF
many	NA	TRBV25-1	TRBJ1-1	TGTGCCAGCAGTGAATCTTCAACGGGGCAGACTGAAGCTTTCTTT	CASSESSTGQTEAFF
NA	NA	TRBV29-1	TRBJ1-1	TGCAGTTACGTCCCCAGGGACACTGAAGCTTTCTTT	CSYVPRDTEAFF
once	TRBD1	TRBV10-3	TRBJ2-7	TGTGCCAGCAGTGGAGGGACAGGGTCCGACGAGCAGTACTTC	CASSGGTGSDEQYF
NA	NA	TRBV2	TRBJ1-3	TGTGCCAGCAGTACCCCGACAGCAGGAAACACCATATATTTT	CASSTPTAGNTIYF
NA	TRBD1	TRBV7-2	TRBJ2-7	TGCGCCAGCAGCCAAGTAGGGACAGGCTACGAGCAGTACTTC	CASSQVGTGYEQYF
NA	TRBD1	TRBV7-8	TRBJ1-2	TGTGCCAGCTCACCAGGGACAGGTCTCGATGGCTACACCTTC	CASSPGTGLDGYTF
few	TRBD1	TRBV7-9	TRBJ2-7	TGTGCCAGCAGCGTGGGACAGGGGACCGCCGAGCAGTACTTC	CASSVGQGTAEQYF
NA	TRBD2	TRBV9	TRBJ2-7	TGTGCCAGCAGCGTTGAAGTGTCGGGAGGGCCTAGTGAGCAGTACTTC	CASSVEVSGGPSEQYF
NA	TRBD1	TRBV29-1	TRBJ1-2	TGCAGCGTTTCGACAGGGCTCTATGGCTACACCTTC	CSVSTGLYGYTF
once	TRBD2	TRBV19	TRBJ2-7	TGTACCAGTAGTATCCGGAGGCTAGCGGGAGGGCCAAACGAGCAGTACTTC	CTSSIRRLAGGPNEQYF
once	NA	TRBV7-2	TRBJ2-7	TGCGCCAGCAGCCAATACCATACGGACTACGAGCAGTACTTC	CASSQYHTDYEQYF
many	TRBD1	TRBV7-7	TRBJ2-6	TGTGCTAGCAGCGCTCCGACAGGGTACGGGGCCAACGTCCTGACTTTC	CASSAPTGYGANVLTF
few	TRBD1	TRBV24-1	TRBJ1-5	TGTGCCACCAGGATGACAGGGTCCGGGGATCAGCCCCAGCATTTT	CATRMTGSGDQPQHF
NA	NA	TRBV7-9	TRBJ1-3	TGTGCCAGCCACGGGACCCTCTCTGGAAACACCATATATTTT	CASHGTLSGNTIYF
few	TRBD2	TRBV25-1	TRBJ2-2	TGTGCCAGCAGCCAAGAGCCAGCGGGGCGCACCGGGGAGCTGTTTTTT	CASSQEPAGRTGELFF
many	NA	TRBV2	TRBJ1-2	TGTGCCAGCAACCGGGACCTCTATGGCTACACCTTC	CASNRDLYGYTF
NA	TRBD1	TRBV7-6	TRBJ2-7	TGTGCCAGCAGCTTAGAGGGACAGGCATCCTACGAGCAGTACTTC	CASSLEGQASYEQYF
many	NA	TRBV2	TRBJ1-2	TGTGCCAGCAGTGAGGGCAGGGGCTTGCGGTATGGCTACACCTTC	CASSEGRGLRYGYTF
many	TRBD1	TRBV19	TRBJ1-2	TGTGCCAGTAGTATTCCGGGACAGGGGATCTATGGCTACACCTTC	CASSIPGQGIYGYTF
NA	TRBD2	TRBV19	TRBJ2-2	TGTGCCAGTAGTATTCTTCGGGGGGCGAACACCGGGGAGCTGTTTTTT	CASSILRGANTGELFF
NA	NA	TRBV9	TRBJ2-7	TGTGCCAGCAGCGTAGTGTCGGGAGACTCCTACGAGCAGTACTTC	CASSVVSGDSYEQYF
few	NA	TRBV2	TRBJ2-2	TGTGCCAGCAGTGAACGACTAGTCCGGAGGCGGAACACCGGGGAGCTGTTTTTT	CASSERLVRRRNTGELFF
few	NA	TRBV5-1	TRBJ1-1	TGCGCCAGCAGCTTGGTAGAGGCCGGGAACACTGAAGCTTTCTTT	CASSLVEAGNTEAFF
many	NA	TRBV7-9	TRBJ1-1	TGTGCCAGCAGCTTACGGGGCGAAGGCACTGAAGCTTTCTTT	CASSLRGEGTEAFF
NA	NA	TRBV20-1	TRBJ2-7	TGCAGTGCTAGGGGGGCTACCTACGAGCAGCACTTC	CSARGATYEQHF